This entry lists 32 T cell receptor beta chains sequenced from one sample in a study of blood T cell repertoires in COVID-19. TCRdb's copy holds only in-frame clones and misses some; the assay was immunoSEQ multiplex PCR. The sample lists more than 300,000 clones; approximately 90% were seen once. Source material: PBMCs or T cells enriched from blood (not recorded which). The receptors were sampled from a young woman who had recovered from COVID-19.

The chain has TRBV18 and TRBJ1-1; 7 nucleotides align to TRBD1. This CDR3 region has 13 residues. Germline CDR1 is KGHSH and CDR2 is LQKENI. V shed 3 bases and J 8 bases; nucleotides not matched to a gene: 6. This CDR3 is CASSPGTANEAFF. Written as DNA, the CDR3 is TGTGCCAGCTCACCTGGGACAGCCAACGAAGCTTTCTTT.

This clone was seen just once. V and J are TRBV19 and TRBJ2-1; 7 bases fit TRBD2. Trimming at V came to 6 bases and at J to 9 bases, leaving 14 bases not matched to a gene. The CDR3 runs to 15 residues. Germline CDR1 reads LNHDA; CDR2 reads SQIVND (reference sequence). The CDR3 DNA reads TGTGCCAGTAGCCTACGACCGGGGGGAGGTGGTGAGCAGTTCTTC. This gives the protein CASSLRPGGGGEQFF.

The chain combines TRBV24-1 with TRBJ1-2, with D maybe TRBD1 (6 bases). The CDR3 has 14 residues. V gave up 3 bases and J gave up 5 bases, with 12 bases separating them. Per germline, CDR1 KGHDR and CDR2 SFDVKD. For the CDR3, the DNA is TGTGCCACCAGTGATCGGACAGAGGGGTATGGCTACACCTTC. Its protein is CATSDRTEGYGYTF.

The DNA for the CDR3 is TGTGCCAGCAGCCCACTCTTGACATTAAACTATGGCTACACCTTC. Residues: CASSPLLTLNYGYTF. The chain joins TRBV27 to TRBJ1-2; D is undetermined. Germline CDR1 and CDR2: MNHEY and SMNVEV (reference sequence). The germline V and J ends were trimmed by 6 bases and 2 bases, with 16 bases remaining between them. The CDR3 loop spans 15 amino acids.

The chain uses TRBV6-5 and TRBJ2-7; D is uncertain. CDR1 is MNHEY, CDR2 SVGAGI, per germline. V lost 8 bases and J lost 7, with 9 bases in between. The CDR3 loop spans 10 amino acids. The CDR3 DNA sequence: TGTGCCAGCTGGTCGGGTGAGCAGTACTTC. This gives the protein CASWSGEQYF.

In this sample, this clone turned up once. CDR3 loop: CASSESWAQGGEQYF. In DNA, the CDR3 is TGTGCCAGCAGTGAAAGTTGGGCGCAGGGTGGCGAGCAGTACTTC. The rearrangement uses TRBV2 and TRBJ2-7, with D possibly TRBD1 on 5 matching bases. Germline V gene lookup returns CDR1 SNHLY and CDR2 FYNNEI. V lost 2 bases to trimming and J lost 6 bases, with 17 bases between them. The CDR3 consists of 15 residues.

The chain carries TRBV20-1 and TRBJ1-6; TRBD1 aligns across 9 bases. The length of the CDR3 is 13 residues. Germline CDR1 and CDR2: DFQATT and SNEGSKA (reference sequence). Trimming removed 3 bases from V and 10 bases from J; junction bases left unmatched: 4. The CDR3 bases are TGCAGTGCTAGTCACAGGGGGCTCTCACCCCTCCACTTT. Translated, it gives CSASHRGLSPLHF.

In regard to this clone: The junction shows a germline mismatch at one end, possibly a read error. In the same sample, other DNA sequences code for this CDR3. The genes are TRBV4-3 and TRBJ1-5; 8 bases align to TRBD1. Germline CDR1 is LGHNA and CDR2 is YSLEER. The CDR3 length is 14 residues. The CDR3 nucleotides read TGCGCCAGTAGCCAGACAGGGGACCTACGGCCCCAGCATTTT. Amino acids: CASSQTGDLRPQHF.

The sample holds a few counts of this clone. CDR3 coding DNA: TGTGCCAGCAGCTTGGGTGGCAGTCACTCTGGAAACACCATATATTTT. Translation gives CASSLGGSHSGNTIYF. The chain combines TRBV5-4 with TRBJ1-3; D ambiguous. CDR1 SGHNT and CDR2 YYREEE come from the germline V gene (reference sequence). V lost 0 bases, J lost 0 bases, and 10 bases lay in between. The CDR3 contains 16 residues.

This clone appeared once. This chain connects TRBV30 to TRBJ2-7; 8 bases agree with TRBD1. The germline V gene has CDR1 GTSNPN and CDR2 SVGIG (reference sequence). The V and J ends lost 1 base and 0 bases, in that order; junction bases with no gene match: 5. The CDR3 is 15 amino acids. The CDR3 sequence: CAWSAGTGNSYEQYF. In nucleotides, the CDR3 is TGTGCCTGGAGTGCCGGGACAGGAAACTCCTACGAGCAGTACTTC.

The count of this clone is one. This rearrangement joins TRBV9 to TRBJ1-6; D gene ambiguous. Germline V gene lookup returns CDR1 SGDLS and CDR2 YYNGEE. The CDR3 extends over 15 amino acids. The V end lost 4 bases, the J end lost 10 bases, and 18 bases lay between the germline ends. CDR3 nucleotide sequence: TGTGCCAGCAGCTCCCGGGGTATTGGAAACTCACCCCTCCACTTT. Its translation is CASSSRGIGNSPLHF.

The rearrangement joins TRBV9 to TRBJ1-2; D gene ambiguous. Per germline, CDR1 SGDLS and CDR2 YYNGEE. The CDR3 is 13 amino acids. The ends were cut back, 0 bases at V and 3 bases at J, with 6 bases in the middle. CDR3 nucleotides: TGTGCCAGCAGCGTAGACAGCTACTATGGCTACACCTTC. Its protein product is CASSVDSYYGYTF. The whole variable domain, filled in from reference TRBV9 and TRBJ1-2, reads DSGVTQTPKHLITATGQRVTLRCSPRSGDLSVYWYQQSLDQGLQFLIQYYNGEERAKGNILERFSAQQFPDLHSELNLSSLELGDSALYFCASSVDSYYGYTFGSGTRLTVV.

This clone was seen a single time. This CDR3 reads CASSRAGPGYTF. The CDR3 DNA reads TGTGCCAGCTCTCGTGCGGGACCAGGCTACACCTTC. The chain has TRBV19 and TRBJ1-2; a weak D match, TRBD1 (5 bases). Trimming took 9 bases from V and 8 from J, leaving 16 bases between them. Germline loops: CDR1 LNHDA, CDR2 SQIVND (reference sequence). The CDR3 length is 12 residues.

The chain uses TRBV29-1 and TRBJ2-7; D perhaps matches TRBD1 (5 bases). Germline loops: CDR1 SQVTM, CDR2 ANQGSEA. This CDR3 is built from 12 residues. V was pared by 5 bases and J by 7 bases, with 15 bases between. The CDR3 bases are TGCAGCGTTATGTTTGGGGCCGGGGAGCAGTACTTC. Translation: CSVMFGAGEQYF.

This clone appeared a few times. The rearrangement joins TRBV4-1 to TRBJ2-1, with D perhaps TRBD1 (5 bases). The V gene lost 1 base and the J gene lost 6 bases, with 7 bases spanning the gap. Germline values: CDR1 MGHRA, CDR2 YSYEKL. The CDR3 runs 13 residues. CDR3: CASSQGRGNEQFF. The DNA for the CDR3 is TGCGCCAGCAGCCAAGGAAGGGGCAATGAGCAGTTCTTC.

The V and J genes are TRBV18 and TRBJ2-5; D unresolved. V lost 10 bases, J lost 0 bases, and 15 bases lay in between. Germline V gene data show CDR1 as KGHSH and CDR2 as LQKENI. The length of the CDR3 is 14 residues. In DNA form, the CDR3 reads TGTGCCAACAAGAAGAGCGAGAACCAAGAGACCCAGTACTTC. Protein product: CANKKSENQETQYF.

This CDR3 is CASSRVFTDTQYF. In DNA, the CDR3 is TGTGCCAGCTCTCGGGTTTTCACAGATACGCAGTATTTT. J is TRBJ2-3 and V is TRBV18; D unclear. Germline CDR1 is KGHSH and CDR2 is LQKENI. Trimming pared 6 bases from V and 2 bases from J, leaving 9 bases between. The CDR3 runs 13 residues.

Only one count was recorded for this clone. The gene calls are TRBV6-4 and TRBJ1-2; D possibly corresponds to TRBD1 (6 bases). V was trimmed by 6 bases and J by 0 bases, leaving 11 bases between them. Germline-derived CDR1 and CDR2 are MRHNA and SNTAGT. This CDR3 is built from 14 residues. CDR3 loop: CASSSTGTNYGYTF. The CDR3 nucleotides read TGTGCCAGCAGCTCGACAGGAACTAACTATGGCTACACCTTC.

The chain couples TRBV6-1 to TRBJ1-1; TRBD1 agrees at 7 bases. The V and J ends lost 2 bases and 4 bases, in that order; junction bases with no gene match: 16. This CDR3 comprises 18 residues. Per the germline V gene, CDR1 is MNHNS and CDR2 is SASEGT. The CDR3 sequence: CASSEIFPGQTLSTEAFF. The CDR3 DNA reads as TGTGCCAGCAGTGAAATTTTTCCGGGACAGACACTAAGCACTGAAGCTTTCTTT.

In nucleotides, the CDR3 is TGTGCCAGCTCACCACCCCAAGCCTCGGCGGATCTGGCTCAGAAAAATGAAAAACTGTTTTTT. Encoded protein: CASSPPQASADLAQKNEKLFF. The chain carries TRBV18 and TRBJ1-4, with D uncertain. V lost 0 bases and J lost 5, with 28 bases in between. The germline CDR1 and CDR2 sequences are KGHSH and LQKENI. The CDR3 is 21 residues long.

V gene TRBV12-3 or TRBV12-4 combines with J gene TRBJ1-5; D call uncertain. The CDR3 runs 12 residues. Trimming took off 2 bases at V and 8 bases at J, with 7 bases between the two ends. The CDR3 sequence is CASSLNPKPQHF. The CDR3 DNA is TGTGCCAGCAGTTTAAATCCTAAGCCCCAGCATTTT.

This chain connects TRBV9 to TRBJ2-3; D possibly corresponds to TRBD2 (5 bases). V was clipped by 0 bases and J by 3 bases, with 14 bases between them. CDR3 size: 16 residues. Germline V CDR1 and CDR2: SGDLS, YYNGEE. The CDR3 DNA reads TGTGCCAGCAGCGTAGTGCCAACGGGCGGGACAGATACGCAGTATTTT. As protein: CASSVVPTGGTDTQYF.

DNA for the CDR3: TGTGCCACCAGCAGAGATTCCCCGCGTGGCACCGGGGAGCTGTTTTTT. Residues: CATSRDSPRGTGELFF. This sequence joins TRBV15 and TRBJ2-2, with D unresolved. Trimming shortened V by 0 bases and J by 4 bases, and 12 bases separated the two germline ends. CDR1 is LNHNV and CDR2 is YYDKDF in the germline V gene (reference sequence). There are 16 residues in the CDR3.

The V call is TRBV7-9, the J call TRBJ2-1; 8 nucleotides match TRBD2. The CDR3 runs to 16 residues. With 3 bases clipped from V and 8 bases from J, the junction kept 12 bases outside the gene matches. Per the germline V gene, CDR1 is SEHNR and CDR2 is FQNEAQ (reference sequence). The CDR3 bases are TGTGCCAGCAGCTTGGTACGGTTCGGGAGGGTAGATGAGCAGTTCTTC. Translating it yields CASSLVRFGRVDEQFF.

The J gene is TRBJ2-1, the V gene TRBV7-2; 7 nucleotides line up with TRBD1. With V trimmed by 9 bases and J by 3 bases, 5 bases remained unmatched. This CDR3 region has 13 residues. Germline assignment: CDR1 SGHTA and CDR2 FQGNSA. The CDR3 protein is CASRTGLYNEQFF. The CDR3 DNA sequence: TGTGCCAGTCGGACAGGACTCTACAATGAGCAGTTCTTC.

This rearrangement joins TRBV5-1 to TRBJ2-5; 10 bases are a match to TRBD1. Germline V CDR1 and CDR2: SGHRS, YFSETQ. After removal of 3 bases from V and 4 bases from J, the junction contained 6 bases not matched to a gene. This CDR3 is 15 amino acids long. The CDR3 sequence: CASSWGTGDRETQYF. The CDR3, as DNA: TGCGCCAGCAGCTGGGGGACAGGGGACAGAGAGACCCAGTACTTC.

The chain is built from TRBV7-9 and TRBJ2-1; the match to TRBD2 covers 10 bases. The junction had 12 bases not matched to a gene; V was cut back by 10 bases and J by 0 bases. Germline V gene sequence: CDR1 SEHNR, CDR2 FQNEAQ (reference sequence). The CDR3 loop spans 17 amino acids. The CDR3 DNA is TGTGCCACAAGGGGGCTAGCGGGGGAAAGCTCCTACAATGAGCAGTTCTTC. Amino acid sequence: CATRGLAGESSYNEQFF. The full variable domain, with the rest looked up from reference TRBV7-9 and TRBJ2-1, is DTGVSQNPRHKITKRGQNVTFRCDPISEHNRLYWYRQTLGQGPEFLTYFQNEAQLEKSRLLSDRFSAERPKGSFSTLEIQRTEQGDSAMYLCATRGLAGESSYNEQFFGPGTRLTVL.

The J gene is TRBJ1-1, the V gene TRBV7-6; TRBD1 is a possible D gene (6 bases). The CDR3 is 14 amino acids. Trimming stripped 6 bases from V and 1 base from J, with 12 bases between. Germline assignment: CDR1 SGHVS and CDR2 FNYEAQ. CDR3 sequence (DNA): TGTGCCAGCAGTTCGGGACACTCGAACACTGAAGCTTTCTTT. Residues: CASSSGHSNTEAFF.

The CDR3, as DNA: TGTGCCAGCTCCCGGACAGGTATCACTGAAGCTTTCTTT. Translated, it gives CASSRTGITEAFF. The rearrangement uses TRBV6-4 and TRBJ1-1; 7 nucleotides match TRBD1. Germline V CDR1 and CDR2: MRHNA, SNTAGT. The CDR3 has 13 residues. V was clipped by 8 bases and J by 4 bases; unmatched bases: 7.

The chain uses TRBV7-8 and TRBJ1-5, with 11 bases aligning to TRBD1. This CDR3 has 15 amino acids. Germline-derived CDR1 and CDR2 are SGHVS and FQNEAQ. Losses at the gene ends were 5 bases for V and 6 bases for J; bases not matched to a gene: 6. The CDR3 coding sequence is TGTGCCAGCAGCGGGACAGGGGGAAGTTCTCAGCCCCAGCATTTT. The encoded protein is CASSGTGGSSQPQHF. The variable domain in full, completed from reference TRBV7-8 and TRBJ1-5, reads GAGVSQSPRYKVAKRGQDVALRCDPISGHVSLFWYQQALGQGPEFLTYFQNEAQLDKSGLPSDRFFAERPEGSVSTLKIQRTQQEDSAVYLCASSGTGGSSQPQHFGDGTRLSIL.

This clone has only a few counts. This chain uses TRBV7-3 with TRBJ1-2; maybe TRBD1 (6 bases). The V gene lost 3 bases and the J gene lost 2 bases, with 13 bases spanning the gap. Germline V gives CDR1 SGHTA, CDR2 FQGTGA. This CDR3 contains 15 residues. The CDR3 DNA is TGTGCCAGCAGCTTGCAAGGGGGGGCCAACTATGGCTACACCTTC. Translating gives CASSLQGGANYGYTF.

The J gene is TRBJ2-1, the V gene TRBV5-1; 8 bases align to TRBD2. With 3 bases clipped from V and 8 bases from J, the junction kept 7 bases outside the gene matches. There are 14 residues in the CDR3. Germline CDR1 reads SGHRS; CDR2 reads YFSETQ. The CDR3 DNA is TGCGCCAGCAGCTGGGGGACTAGGACGGATGAGCAGTTCTTC. This encodes CASSWGTRTDEQFF.